This T cell receptor beta chain was identified in a study of tumor-infiltrating lymphocytes in primary liver carcinoma. Study-level background: Tumor lesions were T1-T3 N0M0 and spanned about 4.2 to 11 cm.

Between roughly 18 and 30 mg of unsorted bulk tissue served as the source from which RNA and DNA were co-extracted. Patients carried chronic HBV infection without prior treatment. This clonotype was observed a few times. V was trimmed by 4 bases and J by 1 base, leaving 10 bases between them. The CDR3 consists of 14 residues. Germline CDR1 reads LNHDA; CDR2 reads SQIVND (reference sequence). With around 500 ng total RNA as template and a constant-region primer, TCR beta cDNA was made. Three-round nested multiplex PCR performed with slightly modified ARM-PCR produced the TCR beta libraries. A C-beta reverse primer was combined with TRBV1-TRBV30 forward primers in the first two PCR rounds, and each round had ten to eleven cycles. TCRdb called the multiplex PCR reads again in MiXCR, with one record for every CDR3 protein. The table includes 85,000 to 100,000 distinct CDR3 sequences, around 70% detected once.

Material: tumor-adjacent normal liver tissue. The chain employs TRBV19 and TRBJ1-1; TRBD1 might be the D (5 bases). This TCR derives from a man between 40 and 49 years old with primary liver carcinoma and hepatitis B virus infection. In DNA form, the CDR3 reads TGTGCCAGTAGTAGGGCAGGGACGAACACTGAAGCTTTCTTT. This gives the protein CASSRAGTNTEAFF.